This T cell receptor beta chain was identified in a study of blood T cell repertoires in COVID-19. Data came from immunoSEQ multiplex PCR; TCRdb stores just in-frame clones and leaves some out. The sample has approximately 280,000 clones; less than 85% are singletons. CDR3 length equals 14 residues. Per the germline V gene, CDR1 is SGHRS and CDR2 is YFSETQ. V was pared by 0 bases and J by 7 bases, with 14 bases between. The sequence was collected from a human donor with COVID-19, enrolled during active disease. The donor label of this sample is uncertain. J is TRBJ2-7 and V is TRBV5-1, with a possible D match to TRBD2 (6 bases). Sequenced material: peripheral blood. CDR3 nucleotides: TGCGCCAGCAGCTTGGAAGCGGGCTGGGGAGAGCAGTACTTC. Translating gives CASSLEAGWGEQYF.